This T cell receptor beta chain is drawn from a study of regulatory T cells in long-lasting Graves disease. About the study: Persistent cases took antithyroid drugs over 5 years and stayed TSH receptor antibody positive.

Both iRepertoire HTBI primers and Arm-PCR of CDR3 regions were used to build the TCR beta libraries. MiXCR, run by TCRdb on the multiplex PCR reads, gives a single entry per CDR3 protein. The sample has 700,000 or so distinct CDR3 sequences, 25% to 35% seen once; the top ten hold 40% to 50%. Time point of the sample: persistent/refractory GD, antithyroid drugs over 5 years with positive TRAb. Generation of the TCR library employed RNA extracted from PBMCs. This clonotype was counted ten times or more. The antigen is undetermined. Broader study findings: New patients shared fewer public clonotypes (about 1,000) than persistent patients did (approximately 2,700). Study of thyroid tissue was not done, with only peripheral blood studied. Persistent cases of Graves' showed reduced TCR diversity relative to newly diagnosed patients.

CDR3 length: 14 residues. V dropped 0 bases and J dropped 0 bases, with 6 bases sitting between them. Per germline, CDR1 MNHNS and CDR2 SASEGT. The rearrangement uses TRBV6-1 and TRBJ2-7, with D perhaps TRBD2 (5 bases). The sequence derives from a female donor with Graves disease. Sequences were derived from peripheral blood mononuclear cells (PBMCs), sampled when the disease was refractory, from a patient treated with antithyroid drugs. DNA for the CDR3: TGTGCCAGCAGTGAAGCGGCGGGCTCCTACGAGCAGTACTTC. Translation: CASSEAAGSYEQYF.